The 18 T cell receptor beta chains given below trace back to one sample, sequenced in a study of healthy donors' naive CD4 and CD8 T cells. Starting from 500 ng of total RNA, TCR libraries were made with linear amplification. TCRdb processed the reads anew with MiXCR; each CDR3 protein has one entry. The data contain about 180,000 distinct CDR3 sequences, around three quarters of them singletons. Sequenced input: naive CD4+ and CD8+ T cells sorted from blood, pooled from several donors. The source is a pool of human donors in good health; the sample pools cells from several healthy donors.

The V gene is TRBV29-1, the J gene TRBJ2-7; D gene unclear. V lost 5 bases to trimming and J lost 2 bases, with 13 bases between them. Germline assignment: CDR1 SQVTM and CDR2 ANQGSEA. This CDR3 is built from 13 residues. CDR3 sequence reads: CSVCLGSAYEQYF. The CDR3 DNA is TGCAGCGTTTGTTTGGGGTCGGCCTACGAGCAGTACTTC.

The chain joins TRBV19 to TRBJ2-7; D gene ambiguous. The V and J ends lost 3 bases and 2 bases respectively, with 8 bases between them. This CDR3 region has 13 residues. Germline V gene lookup returns CDR1 LNHDA and CDR2 SQIVND (reference sequence). CDR3: CASSISRTYEQYF. For the CDR3, the DNA is TGTGCCAGTAGTATTAGCAGGACCTACGAGCAGTACTTC.

Here the CDR3 DNA reads TGTGCCAGCAGTTACCGACAGGGGGAATCCTACAATGAGCAGTTCTTC. As protein: CASSYRQGESYNEQFF. This chain links TRBV27 with TRBJ2-1, with 9 bases matching TRBD1. Looked up from germline, CDR1 is MNHEY and CDR2 is SMNVEV (reference sequence). CDR3 size: 16 residues. Germline trimming cut 4 bases from V and 1 base from J; bases unmatched to any gene: 5.

The V and J genes are TRBV29-1 and TRBJ2-5, with TRBD2 matching over 10 bases. J was trimmed by 2 bases and V by 4 bases; bases with no gene match: 4. The CDR3 extends over 14 amino acids. CDR1 is SQVTM, CDR2 ANQGSEA, per germline. CDR3 nucleotide sequence: TGCAGCGTTGGGCCTAGCGGGAGACAAGAGACCCAGTACTTC. It translates to CSVGPSGRQETQYF. Looking up the rest from reference TRBV29-1 and TRBJ2-5 gives the full variable domain: SAVISQKPSRDICQRGTSLTIQCQVDSQVTMMFWYRQQPGQSLTLIATANQGSEATYESGFVIDKFPISRPNLTFSTLTVSNMSPEDSSIYLCSVGPSGRQETQYFGPGTRLLVL.

The chain recombines TRBV11-2 with TRBJ2-1; D is possibly TRBD2 (5 bases). Germline CDR1 is SGHAT and CDR2 is FQNNGV. Trimming removed 1 base at V and 5 bases at J, with 9 bases between. This CDR3 has 14 amino acids. The CDR3 loop reads CASSLGTRDNEQFF. The CDR3 bases are TGTGCCAGCAGCTTAGGTACGCGGGACAATGAGCAGTTCTTC.

The rearrangement links TRBV20-1 to TRBJ1-6, with 8 bases fitting TRBD1. The V segment lost 0 bases and the J segment 0 bases; nucleotides outside the gene matches: 7. In germline, CDR1 is DFQATT, CDR2 SNEGSKA (reference sequence). This CDR3 is built from 18 residues. The CDR3 reads CSARDPRTGSSYNSPLHF. The CDR3 region has the DNA TGCAGTGCTAGAGATCCCCGGACAGGGAGCTCCTATAATTCACCCCTCCACTTT.

The V call is TRBV6-5, the J call TRBJ2-1, with D tentatively TRBD1 or TRBD2 (6 bases each). Trimming pared 2 bases from V and 6 bases from J, leaving 8 bases between. CDR3 length: 13 residues. Germline values: CDR1 MNHEY, CDR2 SVGAGI. The CDR3 sequence is CASSYPGANEQFF. CDR3 sequence (DNA): TGTGCCAGCAGTTACCCGGGGGCCAATGAGCAGTTCTTC.

The chain has TRBV12-3 or TRBV12-4 and TRBJ1-5; D is uncertain. Trimming left V 4 bases short and J 0 bases short, with 10 bases between. The CDR3 consists of 15 residues. The CDR3 protein is CASSSRTASNQPQHF. CDR3 coding DNA: TGTGCCAGCAGTTCCCGGACTGCTAGCAATCAGCCCCAGCATTTT.

The chain is built from TRBV6-2 or TRBV6-3 and TRBJ2-1; 11 bases align to TRBD2. This CDR3 has 16 amino acids. Trimming at V came to 1 base and at J to 2 bases, leaving 1 base not matched to a gene. The germline V gene encodes CDR1 MNHEY and CDR2 SVGEGT. Here the CDR3 reads CASSYLAGGTYNEQFF. The CDR3 DNA reads TGTGCCAGCAGTTACTTAGCGGGAGGGACCTACAATGAGCAGTTCTTC.

CDR3 region: CASSLFNSGGQAAFF. The CDR3, as DNA: TGTGCCAGCAGCTTATTCAATTCCGGTGGACAGGCGGCTTTCTTT. V gene TRBV7-2 combines with J gene TRBJ1-1; 7 positions agree with TRBD1. Germline V lookup: CDR1 SGHTA, CDR2 FQGNSA. This CDR3 spans 15 amino acids. Trimming cost V 2 bases and J 11 bases; bases outside gene matches: 14.

This clonotype appeared once. The chain has TRBV20-1 and TRBJ2-1; tentatively, D is TRBD2 (5 bases). Trimming removed 0 bases from V and 3 bases from J, with 9 bases in between. Looked up from germline, CDR1 is DFQATT and CDR2 is SNEGSKA (reference sequence). The CDR3 sequence is 14 residues long. The CDR3: CSARDSSGYNEQFF. In nucleotides, the CDR3 is TGCAGTGCTAGAGATTCGAGCGGCTACAATGAGCAGTTCTTC.

Regarding this clonotype: The germline gene is not matched at one end of the junction; a read error may be the cause. The CDR3 nucleotides are TGTGCCAGCAGCTTCGGGACGGTAAATTCACCTCTCCACTTT. Translation gives CASSFGTVNSPLHF. The V and J genes are TRBV5-4 and TRBJ1-6, with D maybe TRBD1 (5 bases). CDR3 size: 14 residues. Per the germline V gene, CDR1 is SGHNT and CDR2 is YYREEE (reference sequence).

V and J are TRBV6-6 and TRBJ2-1; 7 positions match TRBD2. This CDR3 has 14 amino acids. The V segment lost 4 bases and the J segment 5 bases; nucleotides outside the gene matches: 5. From germline, CDR1 is MNHNY and CDR2 SVGAGI (reference sequence). Written as DNA, the CDR3 is TGTGCCAGCAGTTCAAGCGGGGCTCACAATGAGCAGTTCTTC. Translated, it gives CASSSSGAHNEQFF.

The count of this clonotype is one. J is TRBJ1-1 and V is TRBV6-1; D is ambiguous. This CDR3 has 17 amino acids. The germline V gene has CDR1 MNHNS and CDR2 SASEGT. V lost 0 bases to trimming and J lost 0 bases, with 14 bases between them. CDR3 coding DNA: TGTGCCAGCAGTGAAGCTAGTGTAGCCCTTATGAACACTGAAGCTTTCTTT. Amino acids: CASSEASVALMNTEAFF.

The chain joins TRBV6-5 to TRBJ2-7, with 9 positions matching TRBD1. The CDR3 is 14 amino acids. V was pared by 4 bases and J by 1 base, with 2 bases of the junction left unmatched. The germline V gene encodes CDR1 MNHEY and CDR2 SVGAGI. This CDR3 is CASSWTGESYEQYF. The CDR3 DNA follows: TGTGCCAGCAGTTGGACAGGGGAATCCTACGAGCAGTACTTC.

J is TRBJ2-2 and V is TRBV11-3; D is perhaps TRBD1 or TRBD2 (5 bases each). Looked up from germline, CDR1 is SGHNT and CDR2 is YENEEA. Trimming took off 1 base at V and 0 bases at J, with 12 bases between the two ends. This CDR3 is built from 17 residues. This CDR3 is CASSLVPGTANTGELFF. CDR3 DNA sequence: TGTGCCAGCAGCTTAGTTCCGGGGACGGCGAACACCGGGGAGCTGTTTTTT.

This rearrangement joins TRBV29-1 to TRBJ2-7, with a tentative D call TRBD1 (5 bases). Trimming pared 6 bases from V and 2 bases from J, leaving 11 bases between. Germline CDR1 reads SQVTM; CDR2 reads ANQGSEA. CDR3 length: 12 residues. In nucleotides, the CDR3 is TGCAGCGTAGCGTCAGGGACCTACGAGCAGTACTTC. Protein sequence: CSVASGTYEQYF.

This chain joins TRBV30 and TRBJ1-3; D unclear. This CDR3 region has 13 residues. Germline V gene data show CDR1 as GTSNPN and CDR2 as SVGIG (reference sequence). V was cut by 5 bases and J by 3 bases, with 11 bases left in between. This chain's CDR3 is CAWVGVNGNTIYF. CDR3 bases: TGTGCCTGGGTGGGTGTCAATGGAAACACCATATATTTT.